Here is one T cell receptor beta chain with its context. As yet, its antigen is unknown. These data are taken from a study of T cell responses to AZD1222 COVID-19 vaccine. Study observations and caveats: Among the donors, most were white British and more were female, and clonal diversity was possibly underestimated.

TCRdb's copy holds only in-frame clones and misses some; the assay was immunoSEQ multiplex PCR. The repertoire has approximately 150,000 clones, more than 90% of them found once; the top ten carry about 1.9%. Pooled in the analysis were second doses at about 4 or about 12 weeks. The clonotype originates from an adult who received the AZD1222 COVID-19 vaccine. The input for sequencing was peripheral blood, taken 28 days after the second AZD1222 dose.

The CDR3 bases are TGTGCCAGCAGCCAAAGGAGGGATCAGCCCCAGCATTTT. It is translated as CASSQRRDQPQHF. This chain uses TRBV3-1 (or the pseudogene TRBV3-2) with TRBJ1-5, with unresolved D. The length of the CDR3 is 13 residues. CDR1 is LGHDT and CDR2 is YNNKEL in the germline V gene (reference sequence). Trimming shortened V by 2 bases and J by 5 bases, and 7 bases separated the two germline ends.